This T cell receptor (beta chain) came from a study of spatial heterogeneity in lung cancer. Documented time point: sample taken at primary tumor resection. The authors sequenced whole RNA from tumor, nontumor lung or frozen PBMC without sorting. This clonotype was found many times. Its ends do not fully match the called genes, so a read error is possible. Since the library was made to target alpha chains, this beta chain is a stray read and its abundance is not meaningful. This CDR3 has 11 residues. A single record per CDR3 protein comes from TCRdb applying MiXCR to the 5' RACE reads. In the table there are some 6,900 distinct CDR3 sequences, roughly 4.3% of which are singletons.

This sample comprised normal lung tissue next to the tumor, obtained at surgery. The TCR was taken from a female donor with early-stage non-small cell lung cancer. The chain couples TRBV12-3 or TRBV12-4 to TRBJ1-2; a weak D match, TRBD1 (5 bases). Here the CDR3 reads CASSLFRDTSF. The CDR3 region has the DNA TGTGCCAGCAGTTTGTTCAGGGATACATCCTTC.